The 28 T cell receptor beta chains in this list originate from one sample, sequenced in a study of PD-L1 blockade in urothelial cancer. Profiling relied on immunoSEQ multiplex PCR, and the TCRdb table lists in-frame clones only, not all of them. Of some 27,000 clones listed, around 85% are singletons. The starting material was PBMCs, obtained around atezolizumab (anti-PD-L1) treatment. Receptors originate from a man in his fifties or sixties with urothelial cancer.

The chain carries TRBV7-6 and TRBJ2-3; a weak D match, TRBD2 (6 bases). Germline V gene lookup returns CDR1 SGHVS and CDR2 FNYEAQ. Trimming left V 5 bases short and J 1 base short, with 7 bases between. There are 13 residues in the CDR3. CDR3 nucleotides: TGTGCCAGCAGCACGGGGGGCACAGATACGCAGTATTTT. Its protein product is CASSTGGTDTQYF.

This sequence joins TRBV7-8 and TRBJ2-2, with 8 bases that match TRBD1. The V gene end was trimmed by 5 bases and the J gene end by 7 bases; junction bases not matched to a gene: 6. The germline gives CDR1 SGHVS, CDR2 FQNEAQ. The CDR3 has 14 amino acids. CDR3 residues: CASSVDRGSGELFF. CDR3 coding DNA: TGTGCCAGCAGCGTAGACAGGGGTAGCGGGGAGCTGTTTTTT.

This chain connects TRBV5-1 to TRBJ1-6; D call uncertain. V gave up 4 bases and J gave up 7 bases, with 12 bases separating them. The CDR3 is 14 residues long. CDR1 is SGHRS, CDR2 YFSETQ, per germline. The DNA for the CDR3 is TGCGCCAGCAGCGTCGAGGGTTGGAATTCACCCCTCCACTTT. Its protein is CASSVEGWNSPLHF. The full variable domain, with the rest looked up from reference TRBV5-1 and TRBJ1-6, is KAGVTQTPRYLIKTRGQQVTLSCSPISGHRSVSWYQQTPGQGLQFLFEYFSETQRNKGNFPGRFSGRQFSNSRSEMNVSTLELGDSALYLCASSVEGWNSPLHFGNGTRLTVT.

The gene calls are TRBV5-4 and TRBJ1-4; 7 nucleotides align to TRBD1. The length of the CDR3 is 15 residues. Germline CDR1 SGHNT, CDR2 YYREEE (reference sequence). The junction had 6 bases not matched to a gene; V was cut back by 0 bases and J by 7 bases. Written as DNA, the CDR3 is TGTGCCAGCAGCTTGGGAGGGACAGTTGTTGAAAAACTGTTTTTT. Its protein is CASSLGGTVVEKLFF.

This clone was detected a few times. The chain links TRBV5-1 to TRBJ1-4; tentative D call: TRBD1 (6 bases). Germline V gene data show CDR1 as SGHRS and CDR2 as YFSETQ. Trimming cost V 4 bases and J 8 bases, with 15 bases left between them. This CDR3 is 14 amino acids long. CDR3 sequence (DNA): TGCGCCAGCAGCAATGAGGGGGGGCAGGAAAAACTGTTTTTT. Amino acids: CASSNEGGQEKLFF.

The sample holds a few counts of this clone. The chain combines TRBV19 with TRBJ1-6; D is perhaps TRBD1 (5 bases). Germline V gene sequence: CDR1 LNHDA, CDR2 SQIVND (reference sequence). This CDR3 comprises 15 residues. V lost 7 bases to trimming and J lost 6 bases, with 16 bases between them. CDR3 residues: CASTRRGLSNSPLHF. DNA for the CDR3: TGTGCCAGTACCCGAAGGGGACTTTCTAATTCACCCCTCCACTTT.

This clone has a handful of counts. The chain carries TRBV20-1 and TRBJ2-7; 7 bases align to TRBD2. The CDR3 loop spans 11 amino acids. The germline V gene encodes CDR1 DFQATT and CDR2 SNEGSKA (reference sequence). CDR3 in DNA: TGCAGCCCCGCCGGGGGGTACGAGCAGTACGTC. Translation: CSPAGGYEQYV.

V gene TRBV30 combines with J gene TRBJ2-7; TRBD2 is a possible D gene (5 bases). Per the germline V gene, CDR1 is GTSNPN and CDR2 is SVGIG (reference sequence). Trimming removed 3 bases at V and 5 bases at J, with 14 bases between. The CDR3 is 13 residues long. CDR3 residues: CAWSNGISDEQYF. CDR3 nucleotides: TGTGCCTGGAGCAACGGGATAAGCGACGAGCAGTACTTC. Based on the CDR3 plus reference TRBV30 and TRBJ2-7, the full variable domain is SQTIHQWPATLVQPVGSPLSLECTVEGTSNPNLYWYRQAAGRGLQLLFYSVGIGQISSEVPQNLSASRPQDRQFILSSKKLLLSDSGFYLCAWSNGISDEQYFGPGTRLTVT.

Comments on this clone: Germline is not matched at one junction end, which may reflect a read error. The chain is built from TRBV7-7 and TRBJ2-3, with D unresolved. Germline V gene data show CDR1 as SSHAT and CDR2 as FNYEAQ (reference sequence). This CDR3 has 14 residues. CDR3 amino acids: CASSLAGSPDTQYF. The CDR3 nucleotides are TGTGCTAGCAGCTTAGCTGGTAGCCCAGATACGCAGTATTTT.

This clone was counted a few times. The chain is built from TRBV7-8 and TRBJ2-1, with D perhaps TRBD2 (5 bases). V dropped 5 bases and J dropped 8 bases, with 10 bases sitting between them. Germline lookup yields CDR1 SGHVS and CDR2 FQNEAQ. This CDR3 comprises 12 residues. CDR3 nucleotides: TGTGCCAGCAGCCACGAGGGATATGAGCAGTTCTTC. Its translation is CASSHEGYEQFF. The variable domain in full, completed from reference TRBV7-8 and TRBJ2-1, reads GAGVSQSPRYKVAKRGQDVALRCDPISGHVSLFWYQQALGQGPEFLTYFQNEAQLDKSGLPSDRFFAERPEGSVSTLKIQRTQQEDSAVYLCASSHEGYEQFFGPGTRLTVL.

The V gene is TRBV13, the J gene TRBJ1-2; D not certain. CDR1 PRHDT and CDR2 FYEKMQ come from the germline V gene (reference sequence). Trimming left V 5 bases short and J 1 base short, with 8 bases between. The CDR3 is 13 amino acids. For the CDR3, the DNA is TGTGCCAGCAGCGTACGAGATAACTATGGCTACACCTTC. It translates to CASSVRDNYGYTF.

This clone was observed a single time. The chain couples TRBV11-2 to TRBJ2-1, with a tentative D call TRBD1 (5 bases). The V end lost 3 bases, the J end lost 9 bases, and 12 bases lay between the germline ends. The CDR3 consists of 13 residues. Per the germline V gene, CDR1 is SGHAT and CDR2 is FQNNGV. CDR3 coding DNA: TGTGCCAGCAGCTTGGGTGGGGCCCGTGAGCAGTTCTTC. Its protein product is CASSLGGAREQFF.

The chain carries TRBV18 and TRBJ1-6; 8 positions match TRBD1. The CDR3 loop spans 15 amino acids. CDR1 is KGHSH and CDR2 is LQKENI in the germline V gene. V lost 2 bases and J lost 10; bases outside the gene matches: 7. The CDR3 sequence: CASSPNGQGMSPLHF. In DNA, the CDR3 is TGTGCCAGCTCACCAAATGGACAGGGTATGTCACCCCTCCACTTT. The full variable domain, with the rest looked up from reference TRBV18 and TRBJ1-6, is NAGVMQNPRHLVRRRGQEARLRCSPMKGHSHVYWYRQLPEEGLKFMVYLQKENIIDESGMPKERFSAEFPKEGPSILRIQQVVRGDSAAYFCASSPNGQGMSPLHFGNGTRLTVT.

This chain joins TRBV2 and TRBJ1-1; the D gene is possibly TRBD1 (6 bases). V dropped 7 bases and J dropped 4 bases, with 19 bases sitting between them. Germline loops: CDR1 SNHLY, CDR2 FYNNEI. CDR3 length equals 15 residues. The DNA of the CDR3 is TGTGCCAGCACGAAAGGGCCAGGGGCCAGCACTGAAGCTTTCTTT. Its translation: CASTKGPGASTEAFF.

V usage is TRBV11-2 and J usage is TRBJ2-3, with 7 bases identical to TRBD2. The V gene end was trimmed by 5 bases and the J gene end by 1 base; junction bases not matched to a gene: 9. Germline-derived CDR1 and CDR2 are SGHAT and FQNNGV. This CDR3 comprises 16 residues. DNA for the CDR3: TGTGCCAGCAGCCCTTGGACTAGTCGAGGCACAGATACGCAGTATTTT. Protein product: CASSPWTSRGTDTQYF.

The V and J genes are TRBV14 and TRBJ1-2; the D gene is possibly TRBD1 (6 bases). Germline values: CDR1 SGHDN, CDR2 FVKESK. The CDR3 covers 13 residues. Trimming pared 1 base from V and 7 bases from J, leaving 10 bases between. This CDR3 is CASSQARGGGYTF. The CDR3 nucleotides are TGTGCCAGCAGCCAAGCCAGGGGTGGTGGCTACACCTTC.

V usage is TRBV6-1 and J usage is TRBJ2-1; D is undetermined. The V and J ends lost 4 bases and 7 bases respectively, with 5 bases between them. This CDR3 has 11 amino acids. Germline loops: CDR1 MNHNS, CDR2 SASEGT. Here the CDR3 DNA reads TGTGCCAGCAGTGCCCATAATGAGCAGTTCTTC. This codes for CASSAHNEQFF.

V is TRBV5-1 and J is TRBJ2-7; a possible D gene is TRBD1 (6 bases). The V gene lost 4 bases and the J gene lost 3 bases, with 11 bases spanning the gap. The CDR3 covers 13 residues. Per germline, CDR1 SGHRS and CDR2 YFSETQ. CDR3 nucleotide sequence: TGCGCCAGCAGCATAGGGACAAACTACGAGCAGTACGTC. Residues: CASSIGTNYEQYV.

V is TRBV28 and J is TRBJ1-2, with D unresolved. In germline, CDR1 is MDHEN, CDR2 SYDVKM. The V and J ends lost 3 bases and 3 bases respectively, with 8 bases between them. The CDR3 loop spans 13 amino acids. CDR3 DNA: TGTGCCAGCAGTTTGTCCGGGTACTATGGCTACACCTTC. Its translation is CASSLSGYYGYTF.

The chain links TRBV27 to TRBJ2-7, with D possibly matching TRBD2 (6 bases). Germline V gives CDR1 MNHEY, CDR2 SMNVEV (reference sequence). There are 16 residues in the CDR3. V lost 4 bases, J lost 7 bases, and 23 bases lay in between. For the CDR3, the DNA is TGTGCCAGCAGTTGGGACTTCTCAACATTTCCTACGGAGCAGTACTTC. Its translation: CASSWDFSTFPTEQYF.

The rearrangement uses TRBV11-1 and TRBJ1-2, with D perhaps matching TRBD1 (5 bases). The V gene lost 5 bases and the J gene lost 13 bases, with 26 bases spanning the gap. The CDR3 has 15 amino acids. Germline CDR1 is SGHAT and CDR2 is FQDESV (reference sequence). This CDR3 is CASSMRQLPQDSITF. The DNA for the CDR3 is TGTGCCAGCAGCATGCGACAGCTCCCGCAAGATTCTATCACCTTC.

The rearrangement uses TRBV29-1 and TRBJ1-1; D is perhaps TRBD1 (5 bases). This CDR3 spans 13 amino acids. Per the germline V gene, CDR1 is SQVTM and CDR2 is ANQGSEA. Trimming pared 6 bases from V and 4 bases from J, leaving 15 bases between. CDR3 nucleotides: TGCAGCGTAAAGGGTCAAAGGGGCACTGAAGCTTTCTTT. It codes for CSVKGQRGTEAFF.

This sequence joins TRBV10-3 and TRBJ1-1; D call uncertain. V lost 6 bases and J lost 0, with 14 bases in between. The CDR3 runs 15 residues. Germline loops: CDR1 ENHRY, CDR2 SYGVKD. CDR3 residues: CAISLLGGMNTEAFF. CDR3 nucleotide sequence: TGTGCCATCAGCCTGCTAGGCGGCATGAACACTGAAGCTTTCTTT.

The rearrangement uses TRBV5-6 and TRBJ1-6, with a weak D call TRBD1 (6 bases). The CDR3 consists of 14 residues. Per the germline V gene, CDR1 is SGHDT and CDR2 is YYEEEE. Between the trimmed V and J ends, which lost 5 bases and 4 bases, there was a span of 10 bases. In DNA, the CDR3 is TGTGCCAGCAGTTCAGGACAGTATAATTCACCCCTCCACTTT. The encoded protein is CASSSGQYNSPLHF.

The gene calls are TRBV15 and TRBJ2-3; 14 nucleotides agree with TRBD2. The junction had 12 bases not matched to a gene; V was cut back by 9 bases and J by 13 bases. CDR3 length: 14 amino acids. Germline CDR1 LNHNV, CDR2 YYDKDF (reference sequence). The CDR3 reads CATGTSGSPTKEYF. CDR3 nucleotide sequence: TGTGCCACTGGGACTAGCGGGAGCCCGACTAAGGAGTATTTT.

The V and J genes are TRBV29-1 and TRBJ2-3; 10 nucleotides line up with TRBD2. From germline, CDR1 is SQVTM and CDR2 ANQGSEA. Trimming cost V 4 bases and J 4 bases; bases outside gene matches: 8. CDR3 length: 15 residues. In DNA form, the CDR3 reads TGCAGCGTTGGCCATAGCGGGGGGCCCGCAGATACGCAGTATTTT. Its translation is CSVGHSGGPADTQYF.

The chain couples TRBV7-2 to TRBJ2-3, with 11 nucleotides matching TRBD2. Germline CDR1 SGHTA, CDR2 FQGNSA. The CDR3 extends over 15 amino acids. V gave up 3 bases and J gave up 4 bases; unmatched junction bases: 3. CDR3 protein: CASSFVSGGADTQYF. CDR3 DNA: TGTGCCAGCAGCTTTGTTAGCGGGGGGGCAGATACGCAGTATTTT.

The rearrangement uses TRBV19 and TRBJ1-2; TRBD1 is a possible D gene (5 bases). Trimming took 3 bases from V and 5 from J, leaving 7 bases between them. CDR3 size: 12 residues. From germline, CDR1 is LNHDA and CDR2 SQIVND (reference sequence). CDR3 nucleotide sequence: TGTGCCAGTAGTATCGACAGTTATGGCTACACCTTC. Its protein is CASSIDSYGYTF.